These 8 T cell receptor beta chains were sequenced from one sample in a study of regulatory T cells in long-lasting Graves disease. Noted time point: newly diagnosed GD, antithyroid drugs for less than 3 months. The authors made the TCR library using RNA they extracted from PBMCs. Arm-PCR of CDR3 regions and iRepertoire HTBI primers were used to build TCR beta libraries. Each CDR3 protein gets one entry after TCRdb re-called the multiplex PCR reads with MiXCR. The profile covers roughly 380,000 distinct CDR3 sequences, with roughly 17% appearing a single time and 25% to 30% taken by the ten largest. This same sample was also taken into another study, of T cells in Graves' hyperthyroidism and ophthalmopathy.

Sequencing was performed on peripheral blood mononuclear cells (PBMCs), taken at new diagnosis, from a patient treated with antithyroid drugs. The receptor source for this set is a man in his forties with Graves disease.

In regard to this clonotype: One base away lies a much larger clone, so this may be a sequencing read error. V and J are TRBV18 and TRBJ2-3; D unclear. The DNA matches TRBJ2-1 better at its end, which makes the J call doubtful. The CDR3 has 13 residues. Germline V lookup: CDR1 KGHSH, CDR2 LQKENI. CDR3 sequence reads: CVSSPVEREEQFF. CDR3 nucleotide sequence: TGTGTCAGCTCACCAGTTGAGCGAGAGGAGCAGTTCTTC.

As to this clonotype: This sequence is one base from a far larger clone and is likely a read error. The chain's CDR3 is CTSSGGQLQETQYF. The CDR3 DNA is TGTACCAGCAGCGGAGGACAGCTCCAAGAGACCCAGTACTTC. The chain is built from TRBV5-6 and TRBJ2-1; a possible D gene is TRBD1 (6 bases). The last part of the DNA fits TRBJ2-5 better; the J call may be wrong. The germline V gene has CDR1 SGHDT and CDR2 YYEEEE. The CDR3 extends over 14 amino acids.

This clonotype was observed at least ten times. The chain combines TRBV24-1 with TRBJ2-1; 10 nucleotides agree with TRBD2. The CDR3 consists of 16 residues. The V segment lost 2 bases and the J segment 4 bases; nucleotides outside the gene matches: 4. Per the germline V gene, CDR1 is KGHDR and CDR2 is SFDVKD. The CDR3 loop is CATSDSGTSEYNEQFF. CDR3 coding DNA: TGTGCCACCAGTGATTCCGGGACTAGCGAATACAATGAGCAGTTCTTC.

There are many counts of this clonotype. The chain employs TRBV6-1 and TRBJ1-1; 9 bases map to TRBD1. This CDR3 spans 18 amino acids. The germline V gene encodes CDR1 MNHNS and CDR2 SASEGT. V lost 7 bases and J lost 4; bases outside the gene matches: 19. The CDR3 region has the DNA TGTGCCAGCACAGAGATCGGACAGGGGAGGGGAGTCATCACTGAAGCTTTCTTT. Translation gives CASTEIGQGRGVITEAFF.

CDR3 amino acids: CASSLSVPGELFF. CDR3 DNA: TGTGCCAGCAGCTTGTCCGTTCCGGGGGAGCTGTTTTTT. The J gene is TRBJ2-2, the V gene TRBV5-5; D is ambiguous. CDR3 length: 13 residues. Trimming left V 1 base short and J 8 bases short, with 9 bases between. Looked up from germline, CDR1 is SGHKS and CDR2 is YYEKEE (reference sequence).

This clonotype has ten or more counts. The V call is TRBV2, the J call TRBJ2-2; 11 positions agree with TRBD2. The V gene's germline CDR1 is SNHLY and CDR2 FYNNEI. This CDR3 region has 16 residues. V shed 5 bases and J 4 bases; nucleotides not matched to a gene: 6. The CDR3 protein is CASSLAGGRVTGELFF. As DNA, the CDR3 is TGTGCCAGCAGTTTAGCGGGGGGGAGAGTCACCGGGGAGCTGTTTTTT.

The chain employs TRBV12-3 or TRBV12-4 and TRBJ2-6; D gene uncertain. CDR3 length: 17 residues. Trimming took 4 bases from V and 0 from J, leaving 13 bases between them. CDR3 nucleotide sequence: TGTGCCAGCAGTTATAACGCCGGGTACTCTGGGGCCAACGTCCTGACTTTC. Amino acids: CASSYNAGYSGANVLTF.

This clonotype was observed at least ten times. The rearrangement joins TRBV20-1 to TRBJ1-2; TRBD1 agrees at 7 bases. This CDR3 has 13 amino acids. V gave up 8 bases and J gave up 5 bases; unmatched junction bases: 11. Germline CDR1 and CDR2: DFQATT and SNEGSKA (reference sequence). The DNA of the CDR3 is TGCAGTACCCAGGGGGGGAAGGCATATGGCTACACCTTC. Its protein product is CSTQGGKAYGYTF.